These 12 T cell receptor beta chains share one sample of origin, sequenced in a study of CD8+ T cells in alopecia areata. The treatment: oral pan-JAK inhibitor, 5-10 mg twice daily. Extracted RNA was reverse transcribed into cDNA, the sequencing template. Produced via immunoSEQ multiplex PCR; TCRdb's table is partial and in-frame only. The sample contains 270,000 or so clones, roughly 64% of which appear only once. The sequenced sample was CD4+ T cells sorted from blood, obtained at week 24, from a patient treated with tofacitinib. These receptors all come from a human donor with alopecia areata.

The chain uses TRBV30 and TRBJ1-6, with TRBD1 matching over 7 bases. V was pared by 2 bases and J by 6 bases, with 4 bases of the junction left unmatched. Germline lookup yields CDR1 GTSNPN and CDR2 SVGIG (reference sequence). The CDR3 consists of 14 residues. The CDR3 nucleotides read TGTGCCTGGAGTCGACGACAGGGTAATTCACCCCTCCACTTT. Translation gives CAWSRRQGNSPLHF.

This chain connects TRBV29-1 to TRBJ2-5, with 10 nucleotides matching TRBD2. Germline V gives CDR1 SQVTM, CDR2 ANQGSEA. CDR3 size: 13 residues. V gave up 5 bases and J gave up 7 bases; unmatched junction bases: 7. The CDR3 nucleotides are TGCAGCGTTCTTCTAGCGGGGGCAGGGACCCAGTACTTC. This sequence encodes CSVLLAGAGTQYF. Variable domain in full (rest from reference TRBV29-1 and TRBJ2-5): SAVISQKPSRDICQRGTSLTIQCQVDSQVTMMFWYRQQPGQSLTLIATANQGSEATYESGFVIDKFPISRPNLTFSTLTVSNMSPEDSSIYLCSVLLAGAGTQYFGPGTRLLVL.

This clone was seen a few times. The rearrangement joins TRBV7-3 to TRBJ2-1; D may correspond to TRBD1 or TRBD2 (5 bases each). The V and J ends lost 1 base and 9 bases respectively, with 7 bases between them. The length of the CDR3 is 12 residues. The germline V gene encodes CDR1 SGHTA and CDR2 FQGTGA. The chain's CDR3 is CASSLRGTEQFF. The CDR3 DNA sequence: TGTGCCAGCAGCTTAAGAGGGACTGAGCAGTTCTTC.

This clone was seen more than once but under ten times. The CDR3 DNA follows: TGTGCCAGCAGTGAACAGCGCCTTAGCACAGATACGCAGTATTTT. Amino acids: CASSEQRLSTDTQYF. The chain has TRBV27 and TRBJ2-3, with D uncertain. Germline CDR1 MNHEY, CDR2 SMNVEV (reference sequence). This CDR3 region has 15 residues. V gave up 5 bases and J gave up 0 bases, with 12 bases separating them.

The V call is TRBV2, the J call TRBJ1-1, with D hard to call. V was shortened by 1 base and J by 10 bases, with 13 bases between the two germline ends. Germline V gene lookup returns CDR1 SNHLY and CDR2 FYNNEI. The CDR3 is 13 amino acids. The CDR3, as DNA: TGTGCCAGCAGTGAAGGGCTACCTCTTGGAGCTTTCTTT. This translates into CASSEGLPLGAFF.

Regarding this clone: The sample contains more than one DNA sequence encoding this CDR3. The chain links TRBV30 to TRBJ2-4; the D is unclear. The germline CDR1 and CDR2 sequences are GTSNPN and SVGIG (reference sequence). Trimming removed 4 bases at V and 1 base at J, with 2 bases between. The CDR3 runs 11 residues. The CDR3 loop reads CAWTAKNIQYF. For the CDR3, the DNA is TGTGCCTGGACTGCCAAAAACATTCAGTACTTC.

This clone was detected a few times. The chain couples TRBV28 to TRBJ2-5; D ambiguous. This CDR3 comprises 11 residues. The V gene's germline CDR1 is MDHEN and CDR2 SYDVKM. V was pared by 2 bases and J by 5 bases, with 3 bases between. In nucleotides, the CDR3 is TGTGCCAGCAGTTTAATGGAGACCCAGTACTTC. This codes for CASSLMETQYF.

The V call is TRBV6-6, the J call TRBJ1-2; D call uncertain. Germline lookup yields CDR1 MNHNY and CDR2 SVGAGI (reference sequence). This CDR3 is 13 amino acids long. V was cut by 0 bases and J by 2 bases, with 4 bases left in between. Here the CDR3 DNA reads TGTGCCAGCAGTTACTCGGGGAACTATGGCTACACCTTC. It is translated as CASSYSGNYGYTF.

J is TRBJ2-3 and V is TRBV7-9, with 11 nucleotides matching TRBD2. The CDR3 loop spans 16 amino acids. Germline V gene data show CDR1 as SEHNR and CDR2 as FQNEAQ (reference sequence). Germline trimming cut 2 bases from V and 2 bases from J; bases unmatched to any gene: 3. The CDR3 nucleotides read TGTGCCAGCAGCTTATCTAGCGGGGGGCTCACAGATACGCAGTATTTT. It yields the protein CASSLSSGGLTDTQYF.

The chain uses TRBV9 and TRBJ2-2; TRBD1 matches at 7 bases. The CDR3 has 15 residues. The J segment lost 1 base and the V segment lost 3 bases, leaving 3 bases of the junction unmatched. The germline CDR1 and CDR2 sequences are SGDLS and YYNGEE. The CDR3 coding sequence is TGTGCCAGCAGCGGGACAGGTCTGAACACCGGGGAGCTGTTTTTT. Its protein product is CASSGTGLNTGELFF.

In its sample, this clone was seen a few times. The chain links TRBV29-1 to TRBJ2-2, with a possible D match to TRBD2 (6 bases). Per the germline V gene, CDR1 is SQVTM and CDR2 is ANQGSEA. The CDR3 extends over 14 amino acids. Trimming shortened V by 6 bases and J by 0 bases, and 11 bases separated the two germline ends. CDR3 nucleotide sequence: TGCAGCGTGGGGACTGGCGCGAACACCGGGGAGCTGTTTTTT. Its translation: CSVGTGANTGELFF.

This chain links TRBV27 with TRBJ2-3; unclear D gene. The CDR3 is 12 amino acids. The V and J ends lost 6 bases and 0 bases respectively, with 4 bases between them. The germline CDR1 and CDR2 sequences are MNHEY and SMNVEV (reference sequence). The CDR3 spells CASSRSTDTQYF. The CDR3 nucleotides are TGTGCCAGCAGCCGTAGCACAGATACGCAGTATTTT.